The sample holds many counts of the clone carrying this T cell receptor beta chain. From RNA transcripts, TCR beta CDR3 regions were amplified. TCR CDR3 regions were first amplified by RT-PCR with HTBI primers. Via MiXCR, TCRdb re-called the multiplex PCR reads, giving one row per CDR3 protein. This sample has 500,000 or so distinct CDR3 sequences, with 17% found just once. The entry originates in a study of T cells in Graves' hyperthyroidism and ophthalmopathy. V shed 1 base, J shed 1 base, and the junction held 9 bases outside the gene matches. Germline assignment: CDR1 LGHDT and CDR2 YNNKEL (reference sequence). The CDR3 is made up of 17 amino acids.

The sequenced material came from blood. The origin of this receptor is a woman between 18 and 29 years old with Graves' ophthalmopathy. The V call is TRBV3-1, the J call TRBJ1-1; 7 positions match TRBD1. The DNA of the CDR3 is TGTGCCAGCAGCCAAGTACCGGGACAGAGGACGAACACTGAAGCTTTCTTT. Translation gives CASSQVPGQRTNTEAFF.